Following are 16 T cell receptor beta chains from one sample sequenced in a study of cytomegalovirus exposure and HLA in healthy donors. In the PCR, 60 Vbeta and 13 Jbeta primers were used. The data were produced by immunoSEQ multiplex PCR, yet TCRdb's version contains in-frame clones alone and is incomplete. The sample lists 130,000 to 150,000 clones; roughly three quarters were seen once. The sample taken for sequencing was PBMCs. These TCRs come from a male donor in good health and CMV-seronegative.

The chain combines TRBV19 with TRBJ1-6, with 7 bases identical to TRBD1. Germline loops: CDR1 LNHDA, CDR2 SQIVND (reference sequence). The V gene end was trimmed by 8 bases and the J gene end by 10 bases; junction bases not matched to a gene: 5. The CDR3 is 12 residues long. CDR3 protein: CASRTGGSPLHF. The CDR3 region has the DNA TGTGCCAGTCGGACAGGAGGATCACCCCTCCACTTT. Filled out from reference TRBV19 and TRBJ1-6, the complete variable domain reads DGGITQSPKYLFRKEGQNVTLSCEQNLNHDAMYWYRQDPGQGLRLIYYSQIVNDFQKGDIAEGYSVSREKKESFPLTVTSAQKNPTAFYLCASRTGGSPLHFGNGTRLTVT.

This clone is a singleton in its sample. The V gene is TRBV7-9, the J gene TRBJ2-2; 8 bases match TRBD1. CDR1 and CDR2 (germline): SEHNR, FQNEAQ (reference sequence). The CDR3 length is 13 residues. Trimming cost V 5 bases and J 6 bases; bases outside gene matches: 2. The CDR3 DNA reads TGTGCCAGCAGCGGCAGGGGGCCCGGGGAGCTGTTTTTT. Amino acid sequence: CASSGRGPGELFF.

This chain uses TRBV7-2 with TRBJ1-1; D might be TRBD1 (5 bases). Trimming took off 6 bases at V and 0 bases at J, with 8 bases between the two ends. The germline gives CDR1 SGHTA, CDR2 FQGNSA. The CDR3 is 13 residues long. The CDR3 nucleotides are TGTGCCAGCAGTCGGACAATGAACACTGAAGCTTTCTTT. Translation gives CASSRTMNTEAFF. The whole variable domain, remainder taken from reference TRBV7-2 and TRBJ1-1, is GAGVSQSPSNKVTEKGKDVELRCDPISGHTALYWYRQSLGQGLEFLIYFQGNSAPDKSGLPSDRFSAERTGGSVSTLTIQRTQQEDSAVYLCASSRTMNTEAFFGQGTRLTVV.

The gene calls are TRBV27 and TRBJ1-3, with TRBD1 matching over 9 bases. V lost 3 bases, J lost 8 bases, and 2 bases stayed unmatched. Germline CDR1 is MNHEY and CDR2 is SMNVEV (reference sequence). This CDR3 is built from 13 residues. CDR3 sequence: CASSLNRGHTIYF. The CDR3 DNA reads TGTGCCAGCAGTTTGAACAGGGGGCACACCATATATTTT.

The genes are TRBV7-2 and TRBJ2-1, with 7 bases that match TRBD1. There are 15 residues in the CDR3. Germline V gene sequence: CDR1 SGHTA, CDR2 FQGNSA. Unmatched junction bases numbered 9, after V lost 5 bases and J lost 5 bases. CDR3 nucleotide sequence: TGTGCCAGCAGCCCTAGACAGGGATCTAACAATGAGCAGTTCTTC. Amino acid sequence: CASSPRQGSNNEQFF. The full variable domain, its missing parts supplied by reference TRBV7-2 and TRBJ2-1, is GAGVSQSPSNKVTEKGKDVELRCDPISGHTALYWYRQSLGQGLEFLIYFQGNSAPDKSGLPSDRFSAERTGGSVSTLTIQRTQQEDSAVYLCASSPRQGSNNEQFFGPGTRLTVL.

For the CDR3, the DNA is TGTGCCAGCAGTTCGAACGGGGATAATTCACCCCTCCACTTT. Protein: CASSSNGDNSPLHF. The gene calls are TRBV2 and TRBJ1-6, with D unresolved. CDR1 is SNHLY and CDR2 is FYNNEI in the germline V gene. The ends were cut back, 5 bases at V and 5 bases at J, with 10 bases in the middle. This CDR3 has 14 amino acids.

The chain couples TRBV27 to TRBJ1-4, with no clear D. The CDR3 is made up of 17 amino acids. With 5 bases removed from V and 8 bases from J, the gap between germline ends came to 24 bases. Germline assignment: CDR1 MNHEY and CDR2 SMNVEV (reference sequence). The CDR3 region is CASSPLHSDSVREKLFF. The DNA for the CDR3 is TGTGCCAGCAGTCCACTACACTCGGACTCGGTGAGGGAAAAACTGTTTTTT.

The chain carries TRBV7-9 and TRBJ2-5; the D is unclear. TRBJ2-7 matches the DNA end more closely, so the J call is doubtful. The length of the CDR3 is 11 residues. Germline CDR1 reads SEHNR; CDR2 reads FQNEAQ (reference sequence). Here the CDR3 reads CASSSAYEQYF. The CDR3 nucleotides are TGTGCCAGCAGCAGTGCCTACGAGCAGTACTTC.

This clone was detected only a few times. The chain couples TRBV5-4 to TRBJ2-7; D perhaps matches TRBD2 (7 bases). Between the trimmed V and J ends, which lost 2 bases and 3 bases, there was a span of 9 bases. Germline assignment: CDR1 SGHNT and CDR2 YYREEE (reference sequence). CDR3 length: 13 amino acids. CDR3 in amino acids: CASSFGGLYEQYF. The CDR3 DNA sequence: TGTGCCAGCAGCTTCGGGGGGCTCTACGAGCAGTACTTC.

This clone has only one observation. This chain connects TRBV9 to TRBJ2-2, with D possibly TRBD1 on 6 matching bases. The germline V gene has CDR1 SGDLS and CDR2 YYNGEE. Trimming cost V 1 base and J 5 bases, with 18 bases left between them. The CDR3 length is 17 residues. CDR3 protein: CASSVTRQDLRTGELFF. In DNA, the CDR3 is TGTGCCAGCAGCGTAACTAGACAGGACCTAAGGACCGGGGAGCTGTTTTTT.

The V call is TRBV5-1, the J call TRBJ2-6; TRBD2 matches at 7 bases. From germline, CDR1 is SGHRS and CDR2 YFSETQ. CDR3 size: 17 residues. V shed 4 bases and J 0 bases; nucleotides not matched to a gene: 7. The CDR3 nucleotides read TGCGCCAGCAGCGAACCGGGACTACACTCTGGGGCCAACGTCCTGACTTTC. Its protein product is CASSEPGLHSGANVLTF.

V is TRBV19 and J is TRBJ1-1; D remains ambiguous. The CDR3 runs 13 residues. The V end was cut by 6 bases, the J end by 6 bases, with 14 bases between. Germline V gives CDR1 LNHDA, CDR2 SQIVND (reference sequence). The CDR3 protein is CASSLALVSEAFF. DNA of the CDR3: TGTGCCAGTAGCCTGGCTTTGGTTTCTGAAGCTTTCTTT.

This clone was detected a few times. The V gene is TRBV29-1, the J gene TRBJ2-7; D might be TRBD1 (5 bases). Germline V gene data show CDR1 as SQVTM and CDR2 as ANQGSEA. The CDR3 consists of 13 residues. Trimming cost V 2 bases and J 6 bases, with 14 bases left between them. The CDR3 here is CSVELHSQGEQYF. CDR3 sequence (DNA): TGCAGCGTTGAATTGCACTCCCAGGGCGAGCAGTACTTC.

The V call is TRBV18, the J call TRBJ2-6, with D possibly TRBD1 on 5 matching bases. CDR3 length equals 18 residues. The V gene's germline CDR1 is KGHSH and CDR2 LQKENI. Trimming pared 1 base from V and 2 bases from J, leaving 15 bases between. This CDR3 reads CASSPLEVTRAGANVLTF. The CDR3 DNA sequence: TGTGCCAGCTCACCACTTGAAGTAACCAGGGCTGGGGCCAACGTCCTGACTTTC.

The chain carries TRBV28 and TRBJ2-5; D is possibly TRBD2 (6 bases). V was cut by 4 bases and J by 2 bases, with 20 bases left in between. Germline loops: CDR1 MDHEN, CDR2 SYDVKM. This CDR3 spans 17 amino acids. The CDR3 protein is CASSSPMGVRGQETQYF. The CDR3, as DNA: TGTGCCAGCAGTTCCCCCATGGGGGTCCGGGGGCAAGAGACCCAGTACTTC.

V usage is TRBV19 and J usage is TRBJ2-5, with 8 bases lining up with TRBD1. The last part of the DNA fits TRBJ2-7 better; the J call may be wrong. The CDR3 extends over 14 amino acids. Germline V lookup: CDR1 LNHDA, CDR2 SQIVND (reference sequence). CDR3 sequence: CASSAGTGSYEQYF. As DNA, the CDR3 is TGTGCCAGTAGCGCCGGGACAGGCAGCTACGAGCAGTACTTC.